This is a list of T cell receptor beta chains from one sample in a study of blood T cells in healthy people across ages. MiXCR, run by TCRdb on the 5' RACE reads, gives a single entry per CDR3 protein. The data hold hundreds of thousands of distinct CDR3 sequences, with about 40% observed a single time. Sequencing used blood. These receptors were obtained from a woman aged 55-75 years in good health. Each CDR3 is given with its conserved first and last residue. The D gene is left open where the match is weak. Not every row has a clone size; where given, it reads once, few, many or a size class.

CAWTGQGAPNYGYTF | TGTGCCTGGACGGGACAGGGGGCCCCTAACTATGGCTACACCTTC | TRBJ1-2 | TRBV30 | TRBD1 | NA
CASSYHRGLGYTEAFF | TGTGCCAGCAGTTACCACAGGGGGCTGGGGTACACTGAAGCTTTCTTT | TRBJ1-1 | TRBV6-2/TRBV6-3 | TRBD1 | NA
CASSLTGSKSEQYF | TGTGCCAGCAGCTTAACGGGTTCTAAGAGCGAGCAGTACTTC | TRBJ2-7 | TRBV3-1 | NA | few
CASSMPRVRETQYF | TGTGCCAGCAGCATGCCCAGGGTGAGAGAGACCCAGTACTTC | TRBJ2-5 | TRBV28 | NA | NA
CASSSGNNEKLFF | TGCGCCAGCAGCTCCGGGAATAATGAAAAACTGTTTTTT | TRBJ1-4 | TRBV5-1 | NA | few
CSVEDKGSSYNEQFF | TGCAGCGTTGAAGATAAAGGAAGCTCCTACAATGAGCAGTTCTTC | TRBJ2-1 | TRBV29-1 | NA | many
CSARNSNQPQHF | TGCAGTGCCCGGAATAGCAATCAGCCCCAGCATTTT | TRBJ1-5 | TRBV20-1 | NA | few
CASSKVGAIAYNEQFF | TGTGCCAGCAGTAAGGTCGGAGCTATAGCCTACAATGAGCAGTTCTTC | TRBJ2-1 | TRBV6-2/TRBV6-3 | NA | many
CASSLAYGIGYTF | TGTGCCAGCAGTTTAGCTTACGGAATTGGCTACACCTTC | TRBJ1-2 | TRBV12-3/TRBV12-4 | NA | few
CASSYTTLAPYNEQFF | TGTGCCAGCAGTTACACGACTCTAGCCCCCTACAATGAGCAGTTCTTC | TRBJ2-1 | TRBV6-5 | NA | NA
CASSLGDRGGWYHEQYF | TGTGCCAGCAGCTTAGGGGACCGGGGAGGTTGGTACCATGAGCAGTACTTC | TRBJ2-5 | TRBV11-2 | NA | NA
CASGIAGAYEQYF | TGTGCCAGCGGGATAGCGGGAGCCTACGAGCAGTACTTC | TRBJ2-7 | TRBV7-2 | TRBD2 | few
CASSFVKLAKNIQYF | TGTGCCAGCAGTTTTGTGAAACTAGCCAAAAACATTCAGTACTTC | TRBJ2-4 | TRBV28 | NA | NA
CASTPRGAQETQYF | TGTGCCAGCACTCCGCGGGGGGCGCAAGAGACCCAGTACTTC | TRBJ2-5 | TRBV6-6 | TRBD2 | NA
CASSLRTGGGDTQYF | TGCGCCAGCAGCCTGCGGACAGGGGGCGGAGATACGCAGTATTTT | TRBJ2-3 | TRBV2 | TRBD1 | many
CASSLRGGDLDTQYF | TGTGCCAGCAGTTTACGGGGGGGGGATTTAGATACGCAGTATTTT | TRBJ2-3 | TRBV12-3/TRBV12-4 | TRBD2 | few
CASSQDRPRLAGTNEQFF | TGCGCCAGCAGCCAAGATCGGCCCCGGCTAGCGGGGACTAATGAGCAGTTCTTC | TRBJ2-1 | TRBV4-3 | TRBD2 | NA
CSAPRTGSAEKLFF | TGCAGTGCTCCGAGGACAGGGTCGGCTGAAAAACTGTTTTTT | TRBJ1-4 | TRBV20-1 | TRBD1 | NA
CASSDTEYEQYF | TGTGCCAGCAGCGATACAGAGTACGAGCAGTACTTC | TRBJ2-7 | TRBV12-3/TRBV12-4 | NA | few
CASSFADSKNIQYF | TGTGCCAGCAGTTTTGCGGACTCCAAAAACATTCAGTACTTC | TRBJ2-4 | TRBV12-3/TRBV12-4 | NA | NA
CASSLGQGPDEQFF | TGCGCCAGCAGCTTGGGACAGGGGCCGGATGAGCAGTTCTTC | TRBJ2-1 | TRBV5-1 | TRBD1 | many
CASSAKTLNTEAFF | TGTGCCAGCAGCGCCAAGACATTGAACACTGAAGCTTTCTTT | TRBJ1-1 | TRBV2 | NA | NA